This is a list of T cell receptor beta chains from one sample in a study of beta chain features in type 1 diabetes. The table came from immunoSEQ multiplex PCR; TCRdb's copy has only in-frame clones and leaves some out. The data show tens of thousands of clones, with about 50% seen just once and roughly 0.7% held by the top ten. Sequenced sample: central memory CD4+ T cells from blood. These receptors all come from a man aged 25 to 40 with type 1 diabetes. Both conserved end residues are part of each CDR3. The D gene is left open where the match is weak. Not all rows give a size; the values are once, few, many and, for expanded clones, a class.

CDR3aa: CASSLALVTDTQYF; CDR3nt: TGCGCCAGCAGCTTGGCCCTAGTCACAGATACGCAGTATTTT; v_gene: TRBV5-1; d_gene: NA; abundance: NA; j_gene: TRBJ2-3
CDR3aa: CASSRGFRDEQYF; CDR3nt: TGTGCCAGCAGCCGCGGGTTCCGTGACGAGCAGTACTTC; v_gene: TRBV6-6; d_gene: NA; abundance: NA; j_gene: TRBJ2-7
CDR3aa: CASRHTAGDFYEQYF; CDR3nt: TGTGCAAGTCGCCACACAGCGGGGGACTTCTACGAGCAGTACTTC; v_gene: TRBV12-2; d_gene: NA; abundance: NA; j_gene: TRBJ2-7
CDR3aa: CASQEYGYTF; CDR3nt: TGTGCCAGCCAAGAGTATGGCTACACCTTC; v_gene: TRBV10-3; d_gene: NA; abundance: NA; j_gene: TRBJ1-2
CDR3aa: CASSQAGQHYEQYF; CDR3nt: TGCGCCAGCAGCCAGGCGGGACAGCATTACGAGCAGTACTTC; v_gene: TRBV5-1; d_gene: NA; abundance: once; j_gene: TRBJ2-7
CDR3aa: CAISEREGNQPQHF; CDR3nt: TGTGCCATCAGTGAGCGGGAAGGCAATCAGCCCCAGCATTTT; v_gene: TRBV10-3; d_gene: NA; abundance: NA; j_gene: TRBJ1-5
CDR3aa: CASSEAGRNQPQHF; CDR3nt: TGTGCCAGCAGTGAAGCCGGCAGGAATCAGCCCCAGCATTTT; v_gene: TRBV6-1; d_gene: NA; abundance: NA; j_gene: TRBJ1-5
CDR3aa: CASSLSQGWKETQYF; CDR3nt: TGTGCCAGCAGTTTAAGTCAGGGGTGGAAAGAGACCCAGTACTTC; v_gene: TRBV28; d_gene: NA; abundance: NA; j_gene: TRBJ2-5
CDR3aa: CASSRGTGSSYNSPLHF; CDR3nt: TGTGCCAGCAGCAGGGGGACAGGGAGCTCCTATAATTCACCCCTCCACTTT; v_gene: TRBV27; d_gene: TRBD1; abundance: few; j_gene: TRBJ1-6
CDR3aa: CASSLWLRGTEAFF; CDR3nt: TGTGCCAGCAGCTTGTGGCTTAGAGGAACTGAAGCTTTCTTT; v_gene: TRBV5-6; d_gene: NA; abundance: NA; j_gene: TRBJ1-1
CDR3aa: CASSLGVSGSGFVYEQYF; CDR3nt: TGTGCCAGCAGCTTGGGGGTTAGCGGGAGCGGGTTCGTCTACGAGCAGTACTTC; v_gene: TRBV5-8; d_gene: TRBD2; abundance: few; j_gene: TRBJ2-7
CDR3aa: CASSETGGSTKYTDTQYF; CDR3nt: TGTGCCAGCAGCGAAACAGGGGGCTCCACAAAGTATACAGATACGCAGTATTTT; v_gene: TRBV7-2; d_gene: TRBD1; abundance: NA; j_gene: TRBJ2-3
CDR3aa: CASSEAVQRPYEQYF; CDR3nt: TGTGCCAGCAGTGAGGCAGTTCAGCGCCCCTACGAGCAGTACTTC; v_gene: TRBV6-1; d_gene: NA; abundance: NA; j_gene: TRBJ2-7
CDR3aa: CAISDPLNTEAFF; CDR3nt: TGTGCCATCAGTGACCCCTTGAACACTGAAGCTTTCTTT; v_gene: TRBV10-3; d_gene: NA; abundance: few; j_gene: TRBJ1-1
CDR3aa: CASTLDVQNEQYF; CDR3nt: TGTGCCAGCACCCTTGATGTCCAGAACGAGCAGTACTTC; v_gene: TRBV2; d_gene: NA; abundance: NA; j_gene: TRBJ2-7
CDR3aa: CASSPPGTGGNGIQYF; CDR3nt: TGTGCCAGCTCACCTCCCGGGACAGGGGGTAATGGCATTCAGTACTTC; v_gene: TRBV18; d_gene: TRBD1; abundance: once; j_gene: TRBJ2-4
CDR3aa: CASSRDTLSEQFF; CDR3nt: TGTGCCAGCAGTCGGGACACCTTAAGCGAGCAGTTCTTC; v_gene: TRBV2; d_gene: NA; abundance: NA; j_gene: TRBJ2-1
CDR3aa: CASSSWTGKGRTEAFF; CDR3nt: TGTGCCAGCAGCTCTTGGACAGGGAAGGGGAGAACTGAAGCTTTCTTT; v_gene: TRBV7-9; d_gene: TRBD1; abundance: NA; j_gene: TRBJ1-1
CDR3aa: CASRPGSGGANVLTF; CDR3nt: TGTGCCAGCAGACCGGGGTCCGGTGGGGCCAACGTCCTGACTTTC; v_gene: TRBV2; d_gene: NA; abundance: NA; j_gene: TRBJ2-6
CDR3aa: CASSGLAGVGQETQYF; CDR3nt: TGTGCCAGCTCGGGACTAGCGGGAGTCGGGCAAGAGACCCAGTACTTC; v_gene: TRBV2; d_gene: TRBD2; abundance: NA; j_gene: TRBJ2-5
CDR3aa: CASTPGGLGQPQHF; CDR3nt: TGTGCCAGCACCCCAGGGGGACTGGGTCAGCCCCAGCATTTT; v_gene: TRBV2; d_gene: TRBD1; abundance: NA; j_gene: TRBJ1-5
CDR3aa: CASRGTASGNTIYF; CDR3nt: TGTGCCAGCAGAGGGACAGCCTCTGGAAACACCATATATTTT; v_gene: TRBV7-9; d_gene: TRBD1; abundance: NA; j_gene: TRBJ1-3
CDR3aa: CASSQMGADGYTF; CDR3nt: TGCGCCAGCAGCCAAATGGGGGCGGATGGCTACACCTTC; v_gene: TRBV4-1; d_gene: NA; abundance: NA; j_gene: TRBJ1-2
CDR3aa: CASRDGQAGNQPQHF; CDR3nt: TGTGCCAGCAGGGACGGACAGGCCGGCAATCAGCCCCAGCATTTT; v_gene: TRBV2; d_gene: TRBD1; abundance: NA; j_gene: TRBJ1-5
CDR3aa: CASRRAGTGEAYEQYF; CDR3nt: TGTGCCAGCAGGAGGGCCGGGACAGGGGAGGCCTACGAGCAGTACTTC; v_gene: TRBV28; d_gene: TRBD1; abundance: NA; j_gene: TRBJ2-7
CDR3aa: CASQDRGTATNEKLFF; CDR3nt: TGTGCCAGTCAGGACAGGGGGACCGCAACTAATGAAAAACTGTTTTTT; v_gene: TRBV19; d_gene: TRBD1; abundance: NA; j_gene: TRBJ1-4
CDR3aa: CASSPTQGNTDTQYF; CDR3nt: TGTGCCAGCAGCCCAACACAGGGAAACACAGATACGCAGTATTTT; v_gene: TRBV7-9; d_gene: NA; abundance: NA; j_gene: TRBJ2-3
CDR3aa: CAWSPGTTTDTQYF; CDR3nt: TGTGCCTGGAGTCCCGGGACTACCACAGATACGCAGTATTTT; v_gene: TRBV30; d_gene: TRBD2; abundance: NA; j_gene: TRBJ2-3
CDR3aa: CSVGSGGAPGELFF; CDR3nt: TGCAGCGTCGGAAGCGGGGGGGCCCCCGGGGAGCTGTTTTTT; v_gene: TRBV29-1; d_gene: TRBD2; abundance: NA; j_gene: TRBJ2-2
CDR3aa: CASSYSRAGDRETQYF; CDR3nt: TGTGCCAGCAGTTACTCGAGGGCAGGGGATCGAGAGACCCAGTACTTC; v_gene: TRBV6-5; d_gene: NA; abundance: NA; j_gene: TRBJ2-5
CDR3aa: CASRRGGASEKLFF; CDR3nt: TGTGCCAGCAGGAGAGGGGGCGCGTCCGAAAAACTGTTTTTT; v_gene: TRBV27; d_gene: TRBD1; abundance: NA; j_gene: TRBJ1-4
CDR3aa: CASSRGLVQGDEQFF; CDR3nt: TGTGCCAGTAGTAGGGGACTAGTCCAAGGGGATGAGCAGTTCTTC; v_gene: TRBV19; d_gene: TRBD2; abundance: NA; j_gene: TRBJ2-1
CDR3aa: CATSGGPNYGYTF; CDR3nt: TGTGCCACATCTGGGGGCCCTAACTATGGCTACACCTTC; v_gene: TRBV27; d_gene: NA; abundance: NA; j_gene: TRBJ1-2
CDR3aa: CASSLWTENQPQHF; CDR3nt: TGTGCCAGCAGTCTTTGGACAGAAAATCAGCCCCAGCATTTT; v_gene: TRBV6-1; d_gene: NA; abundance: NA; j_gene: TRBJ1-5
CDR3aa: CASSLPGQASDTQYF; CDR3nt: TGCGCCAGCAGCTTACCGGGACAAGCCTCCGATACGCAGTATTTT; v_gene: TRBV5-1; d_gene: NA; abundance: few; j_gene: TRBJ2-3
CDR3aa: CASSSLGLRSPLHF; CDR3nt: TGTGCCAGCAGCTCTCTGGGCTTACGTTCACCCCTCCACTTT; v_gene: TRBV11-3; d_gene: NA; abundance: few; j_gene: TRBJ1-6
CDR3aa: CASSRLAGEPQYF; CDR3nt: TGCGCCAGCAGCCGCCTAGCGGGGGAGCCCCAGTACTTC; v_gene: TRBV4-1; d_gene: TRBD2; abundance: NA; j_gene: TRBJ2-5
CDR3aa: CASSLAGLAVTGELFF; CDR3nt: TGTGCCAGCAGCTTGGCGGGACTAGCGGTCACCGGGGAGCTGTTTTTT; v_gene: TRBV7-9; d_gene: TRBD2; abundance: few; j_gene: TRBJ2-2
CDR3aa: CASSKGNREGYEQYF; CDR3nt: TGTGCCAGCTCAAAGGGAAACAGGGAGGGCTACGAGCAGTACTTC; v_gene: TRBV18; d_gene: NA; abundance: NA; j_gene: TRBJ2-7
CDR3aa: CASSEGSGGPYEQYF; CDR3nt: TGTGCCAGCAGTGAAGGTTCCGGCGGGCCCTACGAGCAGTACTTC; v_gene: TRBV2; d_gene: NA; abundance: NA; j_gene: TRBJ2-7
CDR3aa: CASSLGAGGTDTQYF; CDR3nt: TGTGCCAGCAGCTTAGGAGCGGGAGGCACAGATACGCAGTATTTT; v_gene: TRBV7-9; d_gene: TRBD2; abundance: few; j_gene: TRBJ2-3
CDR3aa: CAWTSTSGRGTQYF; CDR3nt: TGTGCCTGGACCTCGACTAGCGGGAGAGGTACGCAGTATTTT; v_gene: TRBV30; d_gene: TRBD2; abundance: NA; j_gene: TRBJ2-3
CDR3aa: CASRFTGQGAQEQYF; CDR3nt: TGTGCCAGCAGATTCACGGGACAGGGGGCTCAGGAGCAGTACTTC; v_gene: TRBV2; d_gene: TRBD1; abundance: few; j_gene: TRBJ2-7
CDR3aa: CASSYSGSYEQYF; CDR3nt: TGTGCCAGCAGTTATTCCGGTAGCTACGAGCAGTACTTC; v_gene: TRBV6-5; d_gene: NA; abundance: NA; j_gene: TRBJ2-7
CDR3aa: CASSAQGGGYTF; CDR3nt: TGTGCCAGCAGCGCCCAGGGGGGAGGCTACACCTTC; v_gene: TRBV9; d_gene: TRBD1; abundance: NA; j_gene: TRBJ1-2
CDR3aa: CASSWRPTDTQYF; CDR3nt: TGTGCCAGCAGCTGGAGACCCACAGATACGCAGTATTTT; v_gene: TRBV7-2; d_gene: NA; abundance: NA; j_gene: TRBJ2-3
CDR3aa: CASSLAGEGTQYF; CDR3nt: TGCGCCAGCAGCTTGGCGGGGGAGGGTACGCAGTATTTT; v_gene: TRBV5-1; d_gene: TRBD2; abundance: NA; j_gene: TRBJ2-3